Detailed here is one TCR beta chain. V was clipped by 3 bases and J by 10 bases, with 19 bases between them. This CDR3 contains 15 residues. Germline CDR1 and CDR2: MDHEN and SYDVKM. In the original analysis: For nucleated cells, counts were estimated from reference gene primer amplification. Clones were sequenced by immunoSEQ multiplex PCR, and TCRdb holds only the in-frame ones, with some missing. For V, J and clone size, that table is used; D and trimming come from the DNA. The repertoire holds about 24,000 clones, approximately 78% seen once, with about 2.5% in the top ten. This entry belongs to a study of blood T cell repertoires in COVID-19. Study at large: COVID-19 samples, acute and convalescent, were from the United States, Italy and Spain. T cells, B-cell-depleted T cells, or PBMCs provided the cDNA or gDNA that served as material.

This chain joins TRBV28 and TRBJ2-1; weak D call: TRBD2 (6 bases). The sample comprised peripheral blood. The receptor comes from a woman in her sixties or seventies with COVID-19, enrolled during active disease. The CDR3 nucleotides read TGTGCCAGCAGTTTTAGGTCGGGAGACCGAGAAGAGCAGTTCTTC. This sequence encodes CASSFRSGDREEQFF.